Below, 5 T cell receptor beta chains from the same sample are listed, as sequenced in a study of blood T cell repertoires in COVID-19. Sequencing was performed with immunoSEQ multiplex PCR; in TCRdb, only in-frame clones are kept and a portion is missing. The sample consists of some 120,000 clones, approximately 90% of them appearing once. Material for sequencing was peripheral blood. These receptors all stem from a man aged 50-60 years with COVID-19, enrolled during active disease.

This rearrangement joins TRBV18 to TRBJ2-5; TRBD2 matches at 8 bases. CDR3 length: 16 amino acids. Germline CDR1 is KGHSH and CDR2 is LQKENI. The V and J ends lost 3 bases and 5 bases, in that order; junction bases with no gene match: 11. In DNA, the CDR3 is TGTGCCAGCTCACCCTCGCCGGCTAGCGGGTGGGAGACCCAGTACTTC. Amino acid sequence: CASSPSPASGWETQYF.

The chain carries TRBV19 and TRBJ1-5; TRBD1 matches at 9 bases. The germline V gene has CDR1 LNHDA and CDR2 SQIVND (reference sequence). V shed 5 bases, J shed 3 bases, and the junction held 5 bases outside the gene matches. The CDR3 covers 15 residues. CDR3 loop: CASSPTGGDNQPQHF. CDR3 nucleotide sequence: TGTGCCAGTAGTCCGACAGGGGGTGACAATCAGCCCCAGCATTTT.

V gene TRBV2 combines with J gene TRBJ2-2, with TRBD1 identical over 9 bases. V gave up 7 bases and J gave up 5 bases; unmatched junction bases: 8. CDR3 length equals 15 residues. Germline values: CDR1 SNHLY, CDR2 FYNNEI. The CDR3 DNA is TGTGCCAGCATCGCCGGGACAGGGCGAACCGGGGAGCTGTTTTTT. It yields the protein CASIAGTGRTGELFF.

The CDR3 DNA reads TGTGCCAGCAGACAGGGCAGCACAGATACGCAGTATTTT. Residues: CASRQGSTDTQYF. The gene calls are TRBV6-5 and TRBJ2-3; TRBD1 might be the D (6 bases). The V gene lost 6 bases and the J gene lost 0 bases, with 7 bases spanning the gap. The length of the CDR3 is 13 residues. Germline V gene lookup returns CDR1 MNHEY and CDR2 SVGAGI.

The chain employs TRBV29-1 and TRBJ2-3, with a possible D match to TRBD2 (5 bases). This CDR3 contains 14 residues. The V end lost 4 bases, the J end lost 4 bases, and 15 bases lay between the germline ends. The germline V gene has CDR1 SQVTM and CDR2 ANQGSEA. The CDR3: CSVGVPTRADTQYF. Here the CDR3 DNA reads TGCAGCGTTGGGGTCCCGACGAGGGCAGATACGCAGTATTTT.